These 13 T cell receptor beta chains share one sample of origin, sequenced in a study of cytomegalovirus exposure and HLA in healthy donors. The primer mix had 60 Vbeta and 13 Jbeta primers. The method was immunoSEQ multiplex PCR; TCRdb's version includes in-frame clones alone and lacks a portion of them. In the table there are approximately 160,000 clones, over 75% of which are singletons. The material sequenced was PBMCs. These receptors were collected from a human donor in good health.

The chain recombines TRBV9 with TRBJ2-7; tentatively, D is TRBD1 (6 bases). The germline V and J ends were trimmed by 4 bases and 8 bases, with 22 bases remaining between them. The CDR3 loop spans 15 amino acids. Germline V gene sequence: CDR1 SGDLS, CDR2 YYNGEE. The CDR3: CASSPRDTSTGQQYF. CDR3 bases: TGTGCCAGCAGCCCCCGGGACACCAGTACGGGCCAGCAGTACTTC. Full variable domain (rest looked up from reference TRBV9 and TRBJ2-7): DSGVTQTPKHLITATGQRVTLRCSPRSGDLSVYWYQQSLDQGLQFLIQYYNGEERAKGNILERFSAQQFPDLHSELNLSSLELGDSALYFCASSPRDTSTGQQYFGPGTRLTVT.

The genes are TRBV7-8 and TRBJ1-4, with TRBD1 matching 7 bases. Germline CDR1 and CDR2: SGHVS and FQNEAQ. The CDR3 covers 17 residues. After removal of 4 bases from V and 4 bases from J, the junction contained 12 bases not matched to a gene. The CDR3 sequence: CASSSYVPGQFNEKLFF. Written as DNA, the CDR3 is TGTGCCAGCAGCTCGTACGTGCCGGGACAGTTTAATGAAAAACTGTTTTTT. Full variable domain (missing parts from reference TRBV7-8 and TRBJ1-4): GAGVSQSPRYKVAKRGQDVALRCDPISGHVSLFWYQQALGQGPEFLTYFQNEAQLDKSGLPSDRFFAERPEGSVSTLKIQRTQQEDSAVYLCASSSYVPGQFNEKLFFGSGTQLSVL.

The V gene is TRBV5-1, the J gene TRBJ1-6; 7 bases fit TRBD1. This CDR3 is built from 15 residues. The trim removed 0 bases at V and 7 bases at J, leaving 4 bases unmatched. CDR1 SGHRS and CDR2 YFSETQ come from the germline V gene. The CDR3 loop is CASSLEGARNSPLHF. The CDR3 bases are TGCGCCAGCAGCTTGGAGGGGGCAAGGAATTCACCCCTCCACTTT.

The chain has TRBV2 and TRBJ1-1; D call uncertain. Germline CDR1 SNHLY, CDR2 FYNNEI. Trimming took off 7 bases at V and 4 bases at J, with 10 bases between the two ends. This CDR3 region has 12 residues. The CDR3 here is CASMAGSTEAFF. In nucleotides, the CDR3 is TGTGCCAGCATGGCAGGTTCCACTGAAGCTTTCTTT.

V gene TRBV7-9 combines with J gene TRBJ2-1, with D maybe TRBD1 (6 bases). The CDR3 has 14 amino acids. V lost 5 bases and J 4 bases, leaving 12 bases between the germline ends. The germline gives CDR1 SEHNR, CDR2 FQNEAQ (reference sequence). The CDR3 sequence is CASSQEGEYNEQFF. CDR3 DNA sequence: TGTGCCAGCAGCCAAGAGGGGGAATACAATGAGCAGTTCTTC. The whole variable domain, remainder taken from reference TRBV7-9 and TRBJ2-1, is DTGVSQNPRHKITKRGQNVTFRCDPISEHNRLYWYRQTLGQGPEFLTYFQNEAQLEKSRLLSDRFSAERPKGSFSTLEIQRTEQGDSAMYLCASSQEGEYNEQFFGPGTRLTVL.

The chain joins TRBV5-1 to TRBJ1-6; 10 bases fit TRBD1. Germline CDR1 is SGHRS and CDR2 is YFSETQ. The CDR3 has 15 residues. V gave up 0 bases and J gave up 6 bases; unmatched junction bases: 0. As DNA, the CDR3 is TGCGCCAGCAGCTTGGGGACAGGGGGTAATTCACCCCTCCACTTT. Translation gives CASSLGTGGNSPLHF. Variable domain in full (rest from reference TRBV5-1 and TRBJ1-6): KAGVTQTPRYLIKTRGQQVTLSCSPISGHRSVSWYQQTPGQGLQFLFEYFSETQRNKGNFPGRFSGRQFSNSRSEMNVSTLELGDSALYLCASSLGTGGNSPLHFGNGTRLTVT.

J is TRBJ2-7 and V is TRBV7-9; the match to TRBD1 covers 9 bases. Trimming cost V 5 bases and J 5 bases; bases outside gene matches: 7. CDR3 length: 14 residues. The germline gives CDR1 SEHNR, CDR2 FQNEAQ (reference sequence). This chain's CDR3 is CASSQDRGFNEQYF. Written as DNA, the CDR3 is TGTGCCAGCAGCCAGGACAGGGGTTTCAACGAGCAGTACTTC.

The chain links TRBV6-1 to TRBJ2-7; 10 bases line up with TRBD1. The CDR3 covers 15 residues. Germline V gene sequence: CDR1 MNHNS, CDR2 SASEGT. V lost 2 bases to trimming and J lost 4 bases; unmatched junction nucleotides: 5. The CDR3 nucleotides read TGTGCCAGCAGTGAAATGGGACAGGGGACTTACGAGCAGTACTTC. Encoded protein: CASSEMGQGTYEQYF.

The chain links TRBV9 to TRBJ1-2, with 7 bases identical to TRBD1. CDR3 length: 16 amino acids. Germline V gene lookup returns CDR1 SGDLS and CDR2 YYNGEE. With V trimmed by 0 bases and J by 4 bases, 9 bases remained unmatched. The CDR3 coding sequence is TGTGCCAGCAGCGTAGACCGGGACAGCCTCTTCTATGGCTACACCTTC. This codes for CASSVDRDSLFYGYTF.

For this clone: The sample carries other DNA sequences with the same CDR3. The gene calls are TRBV4-1 and TRBJ2-7; D might be TRBD2 (5 bases). V gave up 3 bases and J gave up 0 bases, with 9 bases separating them. Germline CDR1 reads MGHRA; CDR2 reads YSYEKL. This CDR3 spans 14 amino acids. CDR3 amino acids: CASSQDSSSYEQYF. CDR3 nucleotides: TGCGCCAGCAGCCAGGACTCCAGCTCCTACGAGCAGTACTTC.

The V gene is TRBV1, the J gene TRBJ1-1; the table's D call of TRBD1 was not tested on the DNA. TRBV1 is reported as a pseudogene. CDR3 size: 16 residues. The CDR3 DNA follows: TGCACCAGCAGCCACCACCGGTGCCGACACGTCCGGTCGGCTTTCTTT. Amino acid sequence: CTSSHHRCRHVRSAFF.

The chain couples TRBV7-9 to TRBJ1-2, with D maybe TRBD1 (6 bases). This CDR3 is built from 14 residues. Per the germline V gene, CDR1 is SEHNR and CDR2 is FQNEAQ (reference sequence). Trimming shortened V by 5 bases and J by 4 bases, and 14 bases separated the two germline ends. The chain's CDR3 is CASSRTVLFYGYTF. CDR3 DNA sequence: TGTGCCAGCAGCCGGACAGTGCTCTTCTATGGCTACACCTTC.

This chain uses TRBV2 with TRBJ1-2; possibly TRBD1 for D (5 bases). Germline CDR1 reads SNHLY; CDR2 reads FYNNEI. The CDR3 has 12 amino acids. Trimming cost V 6 bases and J 3 bases, with 8 bases left between them. DNA of the CDR3: TGTGCCAGCAGGGGGCGGTACTATGGCTACACCTTC. Amino acids: CASRGRYYGYTF.